The sample holds one count of the clone carrying this T cell receptor (beta chain). Its antigen is as yet unknown. The entry originates in a study of cytotoxic CD8 clonotypes in ibrutinib-treated CLL. Points from the study as a whole: Rare overall, public clonotypes shrank or held steady under therapy. Starting clonality was above that of age-matched healthy donors and tracked circulating CD8+ T-cell counts.

Losses at the gene ends were 3 bases for V and 5 bases for J; bases not matched to a gene: 10. Germline V gives CDR1 GTSNPN, CDR2 SVGIG (reference sequence). The CDR3 covers 15 residues. A 1 in 200,000 to 1 in 1 million T cell depth was the sequencing target. Generated by immunoSEQ multiplex PCR, the TCRdb table keeps only in-frame clones and is missing some. There are about 92,000 clones in the sample; more than 70% occur only once, and about 22% lies in the top ten. The V call is TRBV30, the J call TRBJ2-5; TRBD1 matches at 9 bases. Material: PBMCs, obtained after 24 months of ibrutinib treatment. This TCR derives from a human donor with chronic lymphocytic leukemia. The CDR3 sequence: CAWSEDRGLRETQYF. The CDR3 DNA reads as TGTGCCTGGAGCGAGGACAGGGGTCTTCGGGAGACCCAGTACTTC.